These 2 T cell receptor beta chains were all obtained from the same sample, sequenced in a study of blood T cell repertoires in COVID-19 (dated by TCRdb to the early 2020s). Library construction relied on the immunoSEQ multiplex PCR assay. Drawn from immuneACCESS, this table holds only the in-frame rearrangements with V and J called that TCRdb kept. Clones are partly lost; checked studies trace under half to an unresolved V gene and leave the rest unexplained. This sample has 90,000 to 100,000 clones in its table, and 85% of those were observed once. In total, the top ten clones hold about two fifths of the sample. The sample taken for sequencing was peripheral blood. Receptors originate from an elderly man with acute or convalescent COVID-19.

The rearrangement joins TRBV6-4 to TRBJ2-3; possibly TRBD2 for D (6 bases). The CDR3 spans 15 residues. The germline CDR1 and CDR2 sequences are MRHNA and SNTAGT. Between the trimmed V and J ends, which lost 3 bases and 2 bases, there was a span of 12 bases. The CDR3 bases are TGTGCCAGCAGTGAATTAGGAGGGAACACAGATACGCAGTATTTT. This translates into CASSELGGNTDTQYF.

This chain links TRBV6-1 with TRBJ2-7; 10 bases match TRBD2. Germline V gives CDR1 MNHNS, CDR2 SASEGT. After removal of 0 bases from V and 2 bases from J, the junction contained 4 bases not matched to a gene. This CDR3 has 16 amino acids. The CDR3 protein is CASSEAAAGGTYEQYF. The CDR3 DNA reads TGTGCCAGCAGTGAAGCGGCAGCGGGAGGGACCTACGAGCAGTACTTC.